One and the same sample provided the 21 T cell receptor beta chains below, sequenced in a study of beta chain features in type 1 diabetes. All of the isolated RNA was reverse transcribed, so expressed TCRB transcripts were sequenced. TCRdb's table, derived via immunoSEQ multiplex PCR, lists solely in-frame clones and lacks some. The data hold a few hundred thousand clones, with over 13% observed a single time. The sample was naive CD4+ T cells from blood. The source of these receptors is a woman younger than 35 in good health.

This clone was observed a handful of times. V usage is TRBV18 and J usage is TRBJ1-2, with TRBD1 identical over 8 bases. This CDR3 is 12 amino acids long. Losses at the gene ends were 3 bases for V and 10 bases for J; bases not matched to a gene: 4. Looked up from germline, CDR1 is KGHSH and CDR2 is LQKENI. CDR3 coding DNA: TGTGCCAGCTCACCCAGGGGGCAGAACTACACCTTC. Translating it yields CASSPRGQNYTF.

This sequence joins TRBV4-3 and TRBJ1-4; the match to TRBD1 covers 10 bases. CDR1 is LGHNA and CDR2 is YSLEER in the germline V gene. CDR3 length: 15 residues. The V gene end was trimmed by 4 bases and the J gene end by 8 bases; junction bases not matched to a gene: 7. The CDR3 nucleotides are TGCGCCAGCAGCCTCTGGGACAGGGGAGGCGAAAAACTGTTTTTT. It yields the protein CASSLWDRGGEKLFF.

V is TRBV5-1 and J is TRBJ2-7; D is perhaps TRBD1 (7 bases). Germline V CDR1 and CDR2: SGHRS, YFSETQ. Trimming left V 2 bases short and J 0 bases short, with 15 bases between. This CDR3 comprises 16 residues. CDR3 bases: TGCGCCAGCAGCTTCGGCGGAGGGGGCACCTCCTACGAGCAGTACTTC. It codes for CASSFGGGGTSYEQYF.

V usage is TRBV9 and J usage is TRBJ2-1; 9 bases match TRBD2. V lost 3 bases, J lost 4 bases, and 5 bases stayed unmatched. The CDR3 length is 15 residues. Germline values: CDR1 SGDLS, CDR2 YYNGEE. CDR3 region: CASSAGTSRYNEQFF. The DNA for the CDR3 is TGTGCCAGCAGCGCCGGGACTAGCAGATACAATGAGCAGTTCTTC.

This clone was observed a handful of times. The chain has TRBV7-9 and TRBJ2-7; 8 bases are shared with TRBD1. With 5 bases clipped from V and 4 bases from J, the junction kept 10 bases outside the gene matches. There are 15 residues in the CDR3. Germline V gene data show CDR1 as SEHNR and CDR2 as FQNEAQ (reference sequence). CDR3 DNA sequence: TGTGCCAGCAGCCCGTGGACAGGGAATGGGTACGAGCAGTACTTC. Translating gives CASSPWTGNGYEQYF.

Only a few counts were recorded for this clone. This sequence joins TRBV5-4 and TRBJ2-5; TRBD2 matches at 7 bases. CDR1 is SGHNT, CDR2 YYREEE, per germline (reference sequence). Trimming cost V 5 bases and J 3 bases; bases outside gene matches: 7. This CDR3 spans 14 amino acids. CDR3 protein: CASSRNLAEETQYF. The CDR3 DNA reads as TGTGCCAGCAGTCGAAATCTAGCGGAAGAGACCCAGTACTTC.

This clone was observed a few times. This chain joins TRBV7-6 and TRBJ2-7; TRBD2 agrees at 9 bases. The CDR3 is made up of 15 amino acids. The germline gives CDR1 SGHVS, CDR2 FNYEAQ. Unmatched junction bases numbered 1, after V lost 1 base and J lost 0 bases. The CDR3 sequence: CASSLGSGSSYEQYF. Written as DNA, the CDR3 is TGTGCCAGCAGCTTAGGTAGCGGGAGCTCCTACGAGCAGTACTTC.

This clone was seen a few times. The rearrangement uses TRBV30 and TRBJ2-5; TRBD1 is a possible D gene (6 bases). V lost 4 bases to trimming and J lost 1 base, with 10 bases between them. CDR3 length equals 13 residues. Germline CDR1 is GTSNPN and CDR2 is SVGIG (reference sequence). The CDR3: CAWIGRGQETQYF. CDR3 in DNA: TGTGCCTGGATCGGCAGGGGCCAAGAGACCCAGTACTTC.

This chain links TRBV30 with TRBJ2-3, with a possible D match to TRBD2 (6 bases). The V and J ends lost 1 base and 2 bases respectively, with 16 bases between them. This CDR3 is built from 16 residues. Germline CDR1 and CDR2: GTSNPN and SVGIG (reference sequence). CDR3 sequence (DNA): TGTGCCTGGAGTGAGGGTAGCGGAGGACTCACAGATACGCAGTATTTT. Protein product: CAWSEGSGGLTDTQYF.

The chain joins TRBV11-2 to TRBJ2-2, with no clear D. The length of the CDR3 is 15 residues. Germline values: CDR1 SGHAT, CDR2 FQNNGV. The V end was cut by 0 bases, the J end by 7 bases, with 12 bases between. The CDR3 bases are TGTGCCAGCAGCTTAGATCTCATGGGCGTCGGGGAGCTGTTTTTT. Translating gives CASSLDLMGVGELFF.

In this sample, this clone turned up a few times. V and J are TRBV18 and TRBJ2-7, with TRBD1 identical over 7 bases. Unmatched junction bases numbered 12, after V lost 1 base and J lost 6 bases. CDR1 and CDR2 from the germline V gene are KGHSH and LQKENI. The CDR3 spans 16 residues. The CDR3: CASSPQGARGRGEQYF. The CDR3 region has the DNA TGTGCCAGCTCACCACAGGGGGCCCGTGGTCGCGGCGAGCAGTACTTC. Full variable domain (missing parts from reference TRBV18 and TRBJ2-7): NAGVMQNPRHLVRRRGQEARLRCSPMKGHSHVYWYRQLPEEGLKFMVYLQKENIIDESGMPKERFSAEFPKEGPSILRIQQVVRGDSAAYFCASSPQGARGRGEQYFGPGTRLTVT.

The CDR3 nucleotides read TGCGCCAGCAGCCCTCCAGACACCTATGGCTACACCTTC. This translates into CASSPPDTYGYTF. The V gene is TRBV4-1, the J gene TRBJ1-2; D is unresolved. V lost 4 bases to trimming and J lost 4 bases, with 10 bases between them. This CDR3 spans 13 amino acids. The germline V gene encodes CDR1 MGHRA and CDR2 YSYEKL.

This clone has a handful of counts. The CDR3 region is CASSQVVSRQPQHF. CDR3 nucleotides: TGCGCCAGCAGCCAAGTAGTTTCGCGTCAGCCCCAGCATTTT. V usage is TRBV4-1 and J usage is TRBJ1-5, with D unclear. Trimming shortened V by 1 base and J by 6 bases, and 10 bases separated the two germline ends. The CDR3 is made up of 14 amino acids. The germline gives CDR1 MGHRA, CDR2 YSYEKL.

The CDR3: CSVAGTSGTTYEQYF. CDR3 DNA sequence: TGCAGCGTTGCTGGGACTAGCGGGACCACCTACGAGCAGTACTTC. The chain has TRBV29-1 and TRBJ2-7; 13 bases are a match to TRBD2. The CDR3 has 15 amino acids. In germline, CDR1 is SQVTM, CDR2 ANQGSEA. The V segment lost 4 bases and the J segment 2 bases; nucleotides outside the gene matches: 5.

This clone was recorded a few times. The chain uses TRBV28 and TRBJ2-1; D is ambiguous. Germline V gives CDR1 MDHEN, CDR2 SYDVKM. The CDR3 runs to 13 residues. The V end lost 3 bases, the J end lost 7 bases, and 10 bases lay between the germline ends. The CDR3 nucleotides are TGTGCCAGCAGTTTCCCCCCCAGAAATGAGCAGTTCTTC. Protein sequence: CASSFPPRNEQFF.

The chain carries TRBV28 and TRBJ1-5; D unresolved. This CDR3 is built from 12 residues. The germline V and J ends were trimmed by 7 bases and 7 bases, with 11 bases remaining between them. Germline CDR1 reads MDHEN; CDR2 reads SYDVKM. Written as DNA, the CDR3 is TGTGCCAGCAACACAGTGCCCCAGCCCCAGCATTTT. This codes for CASNTVPQPQHF.

This clone was seen more than once but under ten times. The chain links TRBV10-3 to TRBJ2-7; D is ambiguous. V lost 3 bases to trimming and J lost 4 bases, with 4 bases between them. Looked up from germline, CDR1 is ENHRY and CDR2 is SYGVKD. This CDR3 is built from 11 residues. The CDR3 bases are TGTGCCATCAGTGACCTTTACGAGCAGTACTTC. Protein sequence: CAISDLYEQYF.

In its sample, this clone was seen a few times. J is TRBJ2-2 and V is TRBV7-9; 8 bases agree with TRBD2. The CDR3 has 16 residues. V lost 1 base and J lost 7; bases outside the gene matches: 8. Germline V gene lookup returns CDR1 SEHNR and CDR2 FQNEAQ (reference sequence). CDR3: CASSLGAGERVGELFF. DNA of the CDR3: TGTGCCAGCAGCTTAGGAGCGGGAGAGCGAGTCGGGGAGCTGTTTTTT.

The gene calls are TRBV30 and TRBJ2-5; 7 positions match TRBD2. Judging by the DNA end, TRBJ2-7 fits better; the J call may be wrong. The germline V gene has CDR1 GTSNPN and CDR2 SVGIG (reference sequence). The CDR3 is made up of 14 amino acids. CDR3 DNA: TGTGCCTGGTCGGGCGGGAGAAAATCCTACGAGCAGTACTTC. Protein sequence: CAWSGGRKSYEQYF.

This clone was detected only a few times. V gene TRBV9 combines with J gene TRBJ2-3; the D gene is possibly TRBD2 (6 bases). The CDR3 has 11 residues. Trimming stripped 3 bases from V and 9 bases from J, with 8 bases between. Germline CDR1 and CDR2: SGDLS and YYNGEE. As DNA, the CDR3 is TGTGCCAGCAGCGCGGAGGGCACGCAGTATTTT. Its protein product is CASSAEGTQYF.

The CDR3 DNA is TGTGCCAGCAGCCAAGCGGACACCGGGGAGCTGTTTTTT. Translated: CASSQADTGELFF. The chain is built from TRBV14 and TRBJ2-2; unclear D gene. Germline loops: CDR1 SGHDN, CDR2 FVKESK. The length of the CDR3 is 13 residues. Trimming took off 1 base at V and 3 bases at J, with 3 bases between the two ends. The full variable domain, rest sourced from reference TRBV14 and TRBJ2-2, is EAGVTQFPSHSVIEKGQTVTLRCDPISGHDNLYWYRRVMGKEIKFLLHFVKESKQDESGMPNNRFLAERTGGTYSTLKVQPAELEDSGVYFCASSQADTGELFFGEGSRLTVL.